What follows are 20 T cell receptor beta chains derived from one specimen sequenced in a study of T cell clonality in common variable immunodeficiency (dated by TCRdb to between 2015 and 2017). The library was obtained by the immunoSEQ multiplex PCR assay. TCRdb's version of the immuneACCESS table is confined to in-frame rearrangements and falls short of the full clone set. An unresolved V gene accounts for under half of the shortfall where checked; the remainder is of unknown origin. The table notes about 64,000 clones here, none of them singletons. About 1.5% of the sample comes from the top ten. The material sequenced was peripheral blood mononuclear cells. These TCRs come from a person aged 18-70 years in good health.

This clone was counted many times. The sequence runs out 3 residues before the end of the CDR3; the remainder is reconstructed from the germline J gene. The chain employs TRBV20-1 and TRBJ1-2; D is unclear. The V gene's germline CDR1 is DFQATT and CDR2 SNEGSKA (reference sequence). The CDR3 is 12 residues long. V gave up 7 bases and J gave up 0 bases, with 9 bases separating them. The CDR3 is CSVPRPNYGYTF. Incomplete CDR3 DNA: TGCAGTGTCCCGCGCCCTAACTATGGC.

This clone was observed many times. The read falls 3 residues short of the CDR3 end, and the missing part is taken from the germline J gene. This chain connects TRBV19 to TRBJ2-1, with TRBD1 as a possible D gene (6 bases). V shed 5 bases and J shed 6 bases, with 14 bases lying between them. The V gene's germline CDR1 is LNHDA and CDR2 SQIVND (reference sequence). The CDR3 covers 14 residues. CDR3 sequence reads: CASSFEQGSNEQFF. CDR3 DNA (partial): TGTGCCAGTAGTTTCGAACAGGGTTCCAATGAG.

This clone has at least ten counts. The read terminates 3 residues ahead of where the CDR3 ends, so the germline J gene completes it. V is TRBV7-9 and J is TRBJ1-1; no clear D. The germline V gene encodes CDR1 SEHNR and CDR2 FQNEAQ (reference sequence). The CDR3 loop spans 14 amino acids. Trimming took off 1 base at V and 2 bases at J, with 8 bases between the two ends. This CDR3 reads CASSLGPQNTEAFF. The covered CDR3 bases are TGTGCCAGCAGCTTAGGCCCACAAAACACTGAA.

This clone was seen repeatedly, ten times or more. The observed sequence ends 3 residues before the CDR3 terminus, with the missing tail filled in from the germline J gene. V usage is TRBV4-1 and J usage is TRBJ1-4; D perhaps matches TRBD1 (5 bases). Per the germline V gene, CDR1 is MGHRA and CDR2 is YSYEKL. V lost 4 bases and J 5 bases, leaving 11 bases between the germline ends. This CDR3 contains 14 residues. The CDR3: CASSLGRDNEKLFF. The CDR3 bases that were read are TGCGCCAGCAGCCTGGGGCGAGACAATGAAAAA.

This clone has a count of ten or more. The read halts 3 residues ahead of the CDR3 end, with the missing end drawn from the germline J gene. The gene calls are TRBV20-1 and TRBJ2-7, with TRBD1 identical over 10 bases. Germline V gene lookup returns CDR1 DFQATT and CDR2 SNEGSKA (reference sequence). CDR3 size: 14 residues. The V segment lost 6 bases and the J segment 4 bases; nucleotides outside the gene matches: 9. The CDR3 bases that were read are TGCAGTGCCCGTCGGGGACAGGGGACGTACGAG. Residues: CSARRGQGTYE. The whole CDR3 reads CSARRGQGTYEQYF.

This clone has a count of ten or more. The observed sequence ends 3 residues before the CDR3 terminus, with the missing tail filled in from the germline J gene. The chain has TRBV19 and TRBJ1-4; 9 bases match TRBD1. The V gene's germline CDR1 is LNHDA and CDR2 SQIVND (reference sequence). Germline trimming cut 8 bases from V and 5 bases from J; bases unmatched to any gene: 9. This CDR3 is built from 15 residues. CDR3 residues: CASADRGFGNEKLFF. CDR3 DNA, as far as it was read: TGTGCCAGTGCCGACAGGGGGTTCGGCAATGAAAAA.

Regarding this clone: Read coverage stops 3 residues before the CDR3 terminus; the germline J gene supplies the remainder. This chain uses TRBV5-6 with TRBJ2-1; perhaps TRBD2 as D (5 bases). The germline gives CDR1 SGHDT, CDR2 YYEEEE. The CDR3 has 15 residues. Trimming removed 5 bases at V and 2 bases at J, with 14 bases between. CDR3 sequence reads: CASSQRPGPYNEQFF. CDR3 bases read: TGTGCCAGCAGTCAGCGGCCCGGGCCCTACAATGAG.

Many counts were recorded for this clone. The read comes to an end 3 residues before the CDR3 does, leaving the germline J gene to fill in the end. This rearrangement joins TRBV7-3 to TRBJ2-7, with a weak D call TRBD2 (6 bases). Germline values: CDR1 SGHTA, CDR2 FQGTGA. V was clipped by 5 bases and J by 1 base, with 24 bases between them. The CDR3 has 18 residues. The CDR3 region is CASSPKTMRGKVSYEQYF. The sequenced part of the CDR3 DNA is TGTGCCAGCAGCCCCAAGACTATGCGGGGAAAAGTTTCCTACGAG.

This clone has a count of ten or more. The read terminates 3 residues before the CDR3 end, so the remaining end is supplied by the germline J gene. This chain joins TRBV5-1 and TRBJ2-3, with TRBD2 matching 12 bases. V lost 2 bases and J lost 4; bases outside the gene matches: 5. The CDR3 totals 16 residues. The V gene's germline CDR1 is SGHRS and CDR2 YFSETQ. The CDR3 loop is CASSLALAGGPDTQYF. The covered CDR3 bases are TGCGCCAGCAGCTTAGCCCTAGCGGGGGGGCCAGATACG.

This clone was seen ten or more times. The observed sequence ends 3 residues before the CDR3 terminus, with the missing tail filled in from the germline J gene. V usage is TRBV19 and J usage is TRBJ1-1; TRBD1 might be the D (5 bases). Germline V gives CDR1 LNHDA, CDR2 SQIVND (reference sequence). The CDR3 contains 14 residues. V was trimmed by 5 bases and J by 5 bases, leaving 15 bases between them. The CDR3: CASSRLGVWTEAFF. CDR3 DNA (partial): TGTGCCAGTAGTCGGTTAGGGGTATGGACTGAA. Supplemented by reference TRBV19 and TRBJ1-1, the full variable domain reads DGGITQSPKYLFRKEGQNVTLSCEQNLNHDAMYWYRQDPGQGLRLIYYSQIVNDFQKGDIAEGYSVSREKKESFPLTVTSAQKNPTAFYLCASSRLGVWTEAFFGQGTRLTVV.

This clone was picked up many times. Read coverage stops 3 residues before the CDR3 terminus; the germline J gene supplies the remainder. The rearrangement links TRBV7-6 to TRBJ2-1; 13 bases line up with TRBD2. CDR3 length: 17 residues. V trimming: 5 bases; J trimming: 2 bases; junction bases outside the gene matches: 6. Germline V gives CDR1 SGHVS, CDR2 FNYEAQ. Partial CDR3 DNA: TGTGCCAGCAGCGCCCGACTAGCGGGAGGCCCCTACAATGAG. It yields the protein CASSARLAGGPYNE. The whole CDR3 reads CASSARLAGGPYNEQFF. The full variable domain, in which reference TRBV7-6 and TRBJ2-1 provide the parts outside the CDR3, is GAGVSQSPRYKVTKRGQDVALRCDPISGHVSLYWYRQALGQGPEFLTYFNYEAQQDKSGLPNDRFSAERPEGSISTLTIQRTEQRDSAMYRCASSARLAGGPYNEQFFGPGTRLTVL.

This clone was found many times. The CDR3 is cut off 3 residues early in the read; its end comes from the germline J gene. J is TRBJ2-2 and V is TRBV19; 9 bases match TRBD1. V dropped 5 bases and J dropped 8; count of bases not matched to a gene: 9. The CDR3 covers 15 residues. Germline loops: CDR1 LNHDA, CDR2 SQIVND (reference sequence). CDR3 sequence: CASSQLQGAPGELFF. CDR3 DNA (partial): TGTGCCAGTAGTCAGTTACAGGGGGCGCCAGGGGAG. The variable domain in full, completed from reference TRBV19 and TRBJ2-2, reads DGGITQSPKYLFRKEGQNVTLSCEQNLNHDAMYWYRQDPGQGLRLIYYSQIVNDFQKGDIAEGYSVSREKKESFPLTVTSAQKNPTAFYLCASSQLQGAPGELFFGEGSRLTVL.

This clone was detected ten times or more. The read halts 3 residues ahead of the CDR3 end, with the missing end drawn from the germline J gene. The rearrangement joins TRBV19 to TRBJ2-3, with 12 bases fitting TRBD2. Germline V gene data show CDR1 as LNHDA and CDR2 as SQIVND (reference sequence). Losses at the gene ends were 4 bases for V and 6 bases for J; bases not matched to a gene: 5. The CDR3 covers 15 residues. CDR3: CASSTTSGSLDTQYF. The CDR3 DNA, read in part, is TGTGCCAGTAGTACGACTAGCGGGAGTCTGGATACG.

Worth noting for this clone: Read sequence stops 3 residues before the CDR3 end, and the germline J gene provides the missing end. The gene calls are TRBV18 and TRBJ2-1; 11 bases are a match to TRBD1. The trim removed 1 base at V and 0 bases at J, leaving 2 bases unmatched. The V gene's germline CDR1 is KGHSH and CDR2 LQKENI. This CDR3 is built from 17 residues. The part of the CDR3 DNA that was read is TGTGCCAGCTCACCACTCGGGACAGGGGGCTCCTACAATGAG. Its protein product is CASSPLGTGGSYNE. The CDR3 in its entirety is CASSPLGTGGSYNEQFF.

Many counts were recorded for this clone. The read terminates 3 residues ahead of where the CDR3 ends, so the germline J gene completes it. The rearrangement joins TRBV29-1 to TRBJ2-3; D remains ambiguous. CDR1 is SQVTM and CDR2 is ANQGSEA in the germline V gene. This CDR3 is 11 amino acids long. Trimming removed 7 bases from V and 2 bases from J, with 7 bases in between. The DNA read from the CDR3 is TGCAGCGGAACTTACACAGATACG. This gives the protein CSGTYTDT. In full, the CDR3 reads CSGTYTDTQYF.

This clone came up many times. Partial CDR3 DNA: TGTGCCAGCAGTTTTTGGACCCACAGGGGCACTAATGAAAAA. The encoded protein is CASSFWTHRGTNEK. The full CDR3 protein reads CASSFWTHRGTNEKLFF. The chain uses TRBV2 and TRBJ1-4; 7 positions agree with TRBD1. The DNA ends 3 residues before the CDR3 does, and the rest of the CDR3 is filled in from the germline J gene. With V trimmed by 5 bases and J by 2 bases, 11 bases remained unmatched. Per germline, CDR1 SNHLY and CDR2 FYNNEI. The length of the CDR3 is 17 residues.

This clone was counted at least ten times. The read terminates 3 residues before the CDR3 end, so the remaining end is supplied by the germline J gene. The chain employs TRBV7-6 and TRBJ1-6; D is possibly TRBD1 (5 bases). Germline V gene data show CDR1 as SGHVS and CDR2 as FNYEAQ. The CDR3 is 15 amino acids. V lost 3 bases and J lost 7, with 13 bases in between. CDR3 in amino acids: CASSLGGQLNSPLHF. CDR3 DNA (partial): TGTGCCAGCAGCTTGGGTGGACAATTAAATTCACCC.

This clone appeared many times. Read coverage stops 3 residues before the CDR3 terminus; the germline J gene supplies the remainder. The rearrangement links TRBV20-1 to TRBJ1-4, with a weak D call TRBD1 (6 bases). In germline, CDR1 is DFQATT, CDR2 SNEGSKA (reference sequence). Trimming pared 5 bases from V and 0 bases from J, leaving 19 bases between. The CDR3 length is 17 residues. The sequenced part of the CDR3 DNA is TGCAGTGCTTACTCAGGGGAGGCTCAGGCAACTAATGAAAAA. This encodes CSAYSGEAQATNEK. The full CDR3 is CSAYSGEAQATNEKLFF.

At least ten counts were recorded for this clone. The read halts 3 residues ahead of the CDR3 end, with the missing end drawn from the germline J gene. The chain combines TRBV19 with TRBJ2-7, with 10 nucleotides matching TRBD1. Germline values: CDR1 LNHDA, CDR2 SQIVND (reference sequence). The trim removed 5 bases at V and 3 bases at J, leaving 7 bases unmatched. The CDR3 length is 15 residues. The sequenced part of the CDR3 DNA is TGTGCCAGTAGTTCCCCGGGACAGGGGATCTACGAG. This translates into CASSSPGQGIYE. The CDR3 as a whole reads CASSSPGQGIYEQYF.

The sample holds many counts of this clone. The read finishes 3 residues shy of the CDR3 end, and the germline J gene is used to complete it. This chain uses TRBV5-1 with TRBJ1-2; a possible D gene is TRBD1 (6 bases). CDR1 is SGHRS, CDR2 YFSETQ, per germline. The CDR3 extends over 14 amino acids. V lost 4 bases and J lost 6, with 16 bases in between. CDR3 residues: CASSPGTGWNGYTF. Incomplete CDR3 DNA: TGCGCCAGCAGCCCCGGAACAGGGTGGAATGGC.